Below are 31 T cell receptor beta chains sequenced from a single sample in a study of T cell repertoires in cytomegalovirus infection. A single record per CDR3 protein comes from TCRdb applying MiXCR to the reads. The table lists about 920,000 distinct CDR3 sequences, 30% to 40% of them singletons. Their antigens remain unidentified. The sample consisted of cultured CD8+ T cells from PBMCs, taken from culture after CMV antigen stimulation. Receptor source: a human donor in good health (CMV status not recorded). Some clones in this sample may be carry-over from other donors' samples.

The chain combines TRBV5-1 with TRBJ2-4; 9 bases align to TRBD2. The germline gives CDR1 SGHRS, CDR2 YFSETQ. This CDR3 comprises 15 residues. V lost 7 bases, J lost 0 bases, and 5 bases stayed unmatched. CDR3 protein: CASGAGGKAKNIQYF. The CDR3 nucleotides are TGCGCCAGCGGTGCGGGGGGGAAAGCCAAAAACATTCAGTACTTC. Based on the CDR3 plus reference TRBV5-1 and TRBJ2-4, the full variable domain is KAGVTQTPRYLIKTRGQQVTLSCSPISGHRSVSWYQQTPGQGLQFLFEYFSETQRNKGNFPGRFSGRQFSNSRSEMNVSTLELGDSALYLCASGAGGKAKNIQYFGAGTRLSVL.

This clonotype was counted a few times. The chain uses TRBV7-8 and TRBJ1-6; D is undetermined. This CDR3 is built from 14 residues. Trimming took off 5 bases at V and 13 bases at J, with 18 bases between the two ends. CDR1 and CDR2 from the germline V gene are SGHVS and FQNEAQ. The CDR3 DNA is TGTGCCAGCAGCGGAAGGACCAAAAGAGGGCCCCTCCACTTT. Translation gives CASSGRTKRGPLHF. The variable domain in full, with the rest retrieved from reference TRBV7-8 and TRBJ1-6, is GAGVSQSPRYKVAKRGQDVALRCDPISGHVSLFWYQQALGQGPEFLTYFQNEAQLDKSGLPSDRFFAERPEGSVSTLKIQRTQQEDSAVYLCASSGRTKRGPLHFGNGTRLTVT.

This clonotype came up many times. The J gene is TRBJ2-5, the V gene TRBV3-1; 7 nucleotides agree with TRBD1. The germline gives CDR1 LGHDT, CDR2 YNNKEL (reference sequence). V lost 2 bases and J lost 2; bases outside the gene matches: 14. The CDR3 totals 18 residues. Written as DNA, the CDR3 is TGTGCCAGCAGCCAAAACCCTCCGTGGACAGGTCAACAAGAGACCCAGTACTTC. Translated: CASSQNPPWTGQQETQYF.

There are many counts of this clonotype. The J gene is TRBJ2-6, the V gene TRBV7-9; D is tentatively TRBD1 or TRBD2 (5 bases each). The CDR3 is 20 residues long. Per germline, CDR1 SEHNR and CDR2 FQNEAQ (reference sequence). Trimming cost V 1 base and J 0 bases, with 19 bases left between them. This CDR3 reads CASSLGSTRDGSSGANVLTF. The CDR3 DNA follows: TGTGCCAGCAGCTTAGGCTCAACCCGGGACGGTTCCTCTGGGGCCAACGTCCTGACTTTC.

This clonotype turned up a few times. The chain combines TRBV20-1 with TRBJ2-1; D tentatively reads TRBD1 or TRBD2 (6 bases each). Germline V gene sequence: CDR1 DFQATT, CDR2 SNEGSKA (reference sequence). The CDR3 consists of 14 residues. The V end was cut by 2 bases, the J end by 7 bases, with 15 bases between. The CDR3 coding sequence is TGCAGTGCTAGAAATCTCGGGGGCTGGAATGAGCAGTTCTTC. This encodes CSARNLGGWNEQFF.

There are a few counts of this clonotype. DNA of the CDR3: TGTGCCAGCAGCCCACCGGGGGGGCGGGGCTATGGCTACACCTTC. This translates into CASSPPGGRGYGYTF. The rearrangement links TRBV12-3 or TRBV12-4 to TRBJ1-2; tentatively, D is TRBD1 (6 bases). The CDR3 length is 15 residues. With 6 bases removed from V and 4 bases from J, the gap between germline ends came to 18 bases.

The rearrangement joins TRBV7-3 to TRBJ2-1; TRBD2 aligns across 9 bases. The CDR3 runs to 14 residues. V was pared by 5 bases and J by 10 bases, with 9 bases of the junction left unmatched. Looked up from germline, CDR1 is SGHTA and CDR2 is FQGTGA. This CDR3 reads CASSMGGLAGEQFF. The CDR3 DNA is TGTGCCAGCAGCATGGGGGGGCTAGCGGGGGAGCAGTTCTTC.

This clonotype was observed a few times. V usage is TRBV27 and J usage is TRBJ1-1; a weak D match, TRBD1 (5 bases). Trimming pared 3 bases from V and 11 bases from J, leaving 16 bases between. Germline values: CDR1 MNHEY, CDR2 SMNVEV (reference sequence). The CDR3 is 13 amino acids. CDR3 nucleotide sequence: TGTGCCAGCAGTTTTGGACACAAAAGAGAGGCTTTCTTT. Translating gives CASSFGHKREAFF.

This clonotype was observed many times. This chain links TRBV7-8 with TRBJ2-3, with TRBD2 identical over 7 bases. CDR1 SGHVS and CDR2 FQNEAQ come from the germline V gene. V dropped 1 base and J dropped 2; count of bases not matched to a gene: 6. The CDR3 sequence is 16 residues long. CDR3 DNA: TGTGCCAGCAGCTTAGGGGCGGGGGATGCCACAGATACGCAGTATTTT. This sequence encodes CASSLGAGDATDTQYF.

This clonotype appeared a few times. The chain combines TRBV11-2 with TRBJ2-2, with unresolved D. Germline values: CDR1 SGHAT, CDR2 FQNNGV. The CDR3 runs 13 residues. V was shortened by 7 bases and J by 3 bases, with 9 bases between the two germline ends. The CDR3 nucleotides read TGTGCCAGCACAACCCTCGACACCGGGGAGCTGTTTTTT. It yields the protein CASTTLDTGELFF.

Many counts were recorded for this clonotype. The chain employs TRBV19 and TRBJ2-1; 14 nucleotides line up with TRBD2. Per germline, CDR1 LNHDA and CDR2 SQIVND (reference sequence). This CDR3 has 14 amino acids. Unmatched junction bases numbered 7, after V lost 10 bases and J lost 8 bases. The CDR3 spells CATMTSGGAHEQFF. The CDR3 coding sequence is TGTGCCACCATGACTAGCGGGGGGGCCCATGAGCAGTTCTTC. The entire variable domain, with the rest obtained from reference TRBV19 and TRBJ2-1, is as follows: DGGITQSPKYLFRKEGQNVTLSCEQNLNHDAMYWYRQDPGQGLRLIYYSQIVNDFQKGDIAEGYSVSREKKESFPLTVTSAQKNPTAFYLCATMTSGGAHEQFFGPGTRLTVL.

To note about this clonotype: With a much larger clone just one base away, this may be a read error. The chain links TRBV7-8 to TRBJ2-7; tentatively, D is TRBD2 (7 bases). This CDR3 contains 14 residues. Per germline, CDR1 SGHVS and CDR2 FQNEAQ. The CDR3 sequence: CANSAGGGGYEQYV. The CDR3 DNA reads TGTGCCAACAGCGCCGGCGGGGGCGGCTACGAGCAGTACGTC.

This clonotype came up many times. This chain uses TRBV12-3 or TRBV12-4 with TRBJ2-5, with D possibly being TRBD1 (5 bases). CDR3 size: 13 residues. Deletions cut 5 bases from V and 3 bases from J, with 10 bases between. The CDR3 DNA sequence: TGTGCCAGCAGTGATAGGGGCAAAGAGACCCAGTACTTC. Translating gives CASSDRGKETQYF.

This clonotype has only a few counts. The rearrangement joins TRBV5-6 to TRBJ2-7; TRBD1 might be the D (5 bases). The V and J ends lost 4 bases and 3 bases respectively, with 14 bases between them. Germline V gives CDR1 SGHDT, CDR2 YYEEEE. This CDR3 has 14 residues. The CDR3 is CASSHRPGNYEQYF. The CDR3 bases are TGTGCCAGCAGCCATCGACCAGGGAACTACGAGCAGTACTTC.

The chain has TRBV7-9 and TRBJ2-1, with TRBD2 as a possible D gene (6 bases). The CDR3 spans 11 residues. Per the germline V gene, CDR1 is SEHNR and CDR2 is FQNEAQ (reference sequence). The V end lost 11 bases, the J end lost 7 bases, and 12 bases lay between the germline ends. The CDR3 reads CAGWAGNEQFF. CDR3 DNA: TGTGCCGGTTGGGCGGGGAATGAGCAGTTCTTC. The full variable domain, its missing parts supplied by reference TRBV7-9 and TRBJ2-1, is DTGVSQNPRHKITKRGQNVTFRCDPISEHNRLYWYRQTLGQGPEFLTYFQNEAQLEKSRLLSDRFSAERPKGSFSTLEIQRTEQGDSAMYLCAGWAGNEQFFGPGTRLTVL.

CDR3 sequence (DNA): TGTGCCAGCAGAACTCAGGGGGCAAACTATGGCTACACCTTC. Translating gives CASRTQGANYGYTF. The chain employs TRBV4-2 and TRBJ1-2, with 8 nucleotides matching TRBD1. The CDR3 runs 14 residues. V trimming: 6 bases; J trimming: 2 bases; junction bases outside the gene matches: 5. Germline CDR1 LGHNA, CDR2 YNFKEQ.

This clonotype was counted only a few times. The chain combines TRBV7-2 with TRBJ1-3; D perhaps matches TRBD1 (5 bases). CDR3 length equals 15 residues. V lost 5 bases and J 6 bases, leaving 17 bases between the germline ends. CDR1 and CDR2 (germline): SGHTA, FQGNSA. The CDR3: CASSREGLWENTIYF. CDR3 bases: TGTGCCAGCAGCCGAGAGGGGCTCTGGGAAAACACCATATATTTT.

The chain couples TRBV15 to TRBJ2-1; D tentatively fits TRBD1 or TRBD2 (5 bases each). V gave up 3 bases and J gave up 4 bases, with 16 bases separating them. Germline assignment: CDR1 LNHNV and CDR2 YYDKDF (reference sequence). The CDR3 totals 16 residues. The CDR3, as DNA: TGTGCCACCAGCAGGGACGGGGACCCGAGTTACAATGAGCAGTTCTTC. Residues: CATSRDGDPSYNEQFF.

In its sample, this clonotype was seen a few times. The V call is TRBV19, the J call TRBJ1-2; maybe TRBD1 (5 bases). The CDR3 covers 12 residues. Germline loops: CDR1 LNHDA, CDR2 SQIVND (reference sequence). Trimming removed 4 bases from V and 4 bases from J, with 7 bases in between. The CDR3: CASSTDIYGYTF. The CDR3 DNA reads as TGTGCCAGTAGTACGGACATCTATGGCTACACCTTC. Complete variable domain (other parts from reference TRBV19 and TRBJ1-2): DGGITQSPKYLFRKEGQNVTLSCEQNLNHDAMYWYRQDPGQGLRLIYYSQIVNDFQKGDIAEGYSVSREKKESFPLTVTSAQKNPTAFYLCASSTDIYGYTFGSGTRLTVV.

This clonotype showed up just a few times. This rearrangement joins TRBV12-5 to TRBJ1-5; D remains unclear. This CDR3 comprises 17 residues. Germline-derived CDR1 and CDR2 are LGHNT and FRNRAP. V gave up 3 bases and J gave up 2 bases, with 17 bases separating them. CDR3 DNA sequence: TGTGCTAGTGGTTTCTCATTAGACGACGGTGGCAATCAGCCCCAGCATTTT. It encodes CASGFSLDDGGNQPQHF.

This chain connects TRBV2 to TRBJ2-1; tentative D call: TRBD2 (6 bases). Trimming cost V 6 bases and J 12 bases, with 12 bases left between them. The CDR3 runs 11 residues. CDR1 and CDR2 from the germline V gene are SNHLY and FYNNEI. The DNA for the CDR3 is TGTGCCAGCAGGGAGGGTGTTGCGCAGTTCTTC. Translation gives CASREGVAQFF.

This rearrangement joins TRBV14 to TRBJ1-4; D unresolved. Germline V gene lookup returns CDR1 SGHDN and CDR2 FVKESK. The CDR3 is made up of 14 amino acids. Trimming took off 0 bases at V and 7 bases at J, with 9 bases between the two ends. The CDR3 sequence: CASSQDDTGEKLFF. For the CDR3, the DNA is TGTGCCAGCAGCCAAGATGACACTGGTGAAAAACTGTTTTTT.

V and J are TRBV6-2 or TRBV6-3 and TRBJ2-1; D gene ambiguous. V lost 11 bases, J lost 9 bases, and 14 bases lay in between. The CDR3 loop spans 11 amino acids. Germline loops: CDR1 MNHEY, CDR2 SVGEGT. The CDR3 protein is CACSPGPEQFF. In nucleotides, the CDR3 is TGTGCCTGTAGCCCCGGTCCTGAGCAGTTCTTC.

As for this clonotype: One base away lies a much larger clone, so this may be a sequencing read error. This sequence joins TRBV12-3 or TRBV12-4 and TRBJ1-5, with D maybe TRBD1 (5 bases). The CDR3 is 12 amino acids. The germline V and J ends were trimmed by 8 bases and 1 base, with 6 bases remaining between them. CDR3 DNA sequence: TGTGCCAGCTGGGACAGCAATCAGCCCCAGCATTTT. Protein product: CASWDSNQPQHF.

This clonotype turned up a few times. The V and J genes are TRBV7-2 and TRBJ2-3; weak D call: TRBD1 (6 bases). The CDR3 loop spans 19 amino acids. V was shortened by 3 bases and J by 0 bases, with 22 bases between the two germline ends. The V gene's germline CDR1 is SGHTA and CDR2 FQGNSA. The chain's CDR3 is CASSFLQLTGTPSTDTQYF. CDR3 in DNA: TGTGCCAGCAGCTTTCTCCAGTTAACCGGGACACCGAGCACAGATACGCAGTATTTT. Combining the CDR3 with reference TRBV7-2 and TRBJ2-3 gives the whole variable domain GAGVSQSPSNKVTEKGKDVELRCDPISGHTALYWYRQSLGQGLEFLIYFQGNSAPDKSGLPSDRFSAERTGGSVSTLTIQRTQQEDSAVYLCASSFLQLTGTPSTDTQYFGPGTRLTVL.

This clonotype was seen more than once but under ten times. The gene calls are TRBV6-6 and TRBJ1-2, with D uncertain. Germline CDR1 MNHNY, CDR2 SVGAGI (reference sequence). Trimming shortened V by 4 bases and J by 0 bases, and 18 bases separated the two germline ends. The CDR3 runs 17 residues. This CDR3 is CASSSYRVQRPNYGYTF. Here the CDR3 DNA reads TGTGCCAGCAGTTCATATAGGGTACAGCGTCCTAACTATGGCTACACCTTC.

This clonotype was seen at least ten times. This chain links TRBV7-9 with TRBJ2-1, with TRBD2 as a possible D gene (6 bases). V lost 1 base and J 4 bases, leaving 11 bases between the germline ends. Germline assignment: CDR1 SEHNR and CDR2 FQNEAQ (reference sequence). The CDR3 has 15 residues. CDR3 region: CASSLEASVYNEQFF. CDR3 DNA sequence: TGTGCCAGCAGCTTAGAGGCTAGCGTTTACAATGAGCAGTTCTTC. The variable domain in full, with the rest retrieved from reference TRBV7-9 and TRBJ2-1, is DTGVSQNPRHKITKRGQNVTFRCDPISEHNRLYWYRQTLGQGPEFLTYFQNEAQLEKSRLLSDRFSAERPKGSFSTLEIQRTEQGDSAMYLCASSLEASVYNEQFFGPGTRLTVL.

The CDR3 DNA reads TGTGCCAGCCTCCGAACGGGGAGTCCAGATACGCAGTATTTT. Its protein is CASLRTGSPDTQYF. V and J are TRBV7-9 and TRBJ2-3; tentative D call: TRBD2 (5 bases). This CDR3 is built from 14 residues. The germline V and J ends were trimmed by 8 bases and 4 bases, with 16 bases remaining between them. The germline V gene encodes CDR1 SEHNR and CDR2 FQNEAQ (reference sequence).

This chain links TRBV13 with TRBJ2-7, with D perhaps TRBD1 or TRBD2 (5 bases each). The V gene's germline CDR1 is PRHDT and CDR2 FYEKMQ (reference sequence). Trimming shortened V by 5 bases and J by 2 bases, and 13 bases separated the two germline ends. The CDR3 is 14 residues long. The CDR3 sequence is CASSLRRGPYEQYF. In nucleotides, the CDR3 is TGTGCCAGCAGCCTTAGACGGGGACCCTACGAGCAGTACTTC.

The chain is built from TRBV6-4 and TRBJ2-3; the D call may be TRBD1 or TRBD2 (7 bases each). Germline V gene data show CDR1 as MRHNA and CDR2 as SNTAGT. Between the trimmed V and J ends, which lost 6 bases and 3 bases, there was a span of 19 bases. The CDR3 runs to 16 residues. The CDR3 reads CASRRSAGGVTDTQYF. Here the CDR3 DNA reads TGTGCCAGCAGACGATCAGCAGGGGGGGTTACAGATACGCAGTATTTT.

The chain links TRBV6-6 to TRBJ2-2, with TRBD2 matching over 9 bases. V was clipped by 0 bases and J by 3 bases; unmatched bases: 14. The germline CDR1 and CDR2 sequences are MNHNY and SVGAGI (reference sequence). The CDR3 covers 20 residues. The CDR3, as DNA: TGTGCCAGCAGTTACTCGAGTTCTTGGCTAGCGGGACCGTACACCGGGGAGCTGTTTTTT. It codes for CASSYSSSWLAGPYTGELFF.